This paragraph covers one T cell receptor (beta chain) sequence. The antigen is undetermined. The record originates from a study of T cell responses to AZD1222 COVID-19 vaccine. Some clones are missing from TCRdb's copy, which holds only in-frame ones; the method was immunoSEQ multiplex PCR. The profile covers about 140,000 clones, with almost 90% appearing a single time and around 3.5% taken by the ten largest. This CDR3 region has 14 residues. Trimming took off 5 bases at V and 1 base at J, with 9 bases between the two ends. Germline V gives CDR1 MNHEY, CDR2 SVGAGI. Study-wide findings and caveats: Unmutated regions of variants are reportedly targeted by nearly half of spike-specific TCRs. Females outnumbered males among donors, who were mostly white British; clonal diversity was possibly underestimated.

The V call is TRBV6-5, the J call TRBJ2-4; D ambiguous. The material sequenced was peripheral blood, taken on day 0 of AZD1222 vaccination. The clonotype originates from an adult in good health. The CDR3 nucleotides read TGTGCCAGCAGTCGAGCGTCGGCCAAAAACATTCAGTACTTC. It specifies CASSRASAKNIQYF.